The 23 T cell receptor beta chains listed next were all sequenced from one sample in a study of patients and donors after allogeneic stem cell transplantation. One entry per CDR3 protein results from TCRdb running MiXCR on the RT-PCR reads. In the table there are over 150,000 distinct CDR3 sequences, around 30% of which are singletons. The sample comprised blood, either unsorted or a sorted T cell fraction (not recorded which). The source is a human donor who was either an allogeneic HSCT recipient or a stem cell or donor lymphocyte infusion donor (not recorded which). It is not recorded whose cells these are; they may come from a transplant donor.

The gene calls are TRBV10-3 and TRBJ2-5; the D is unclear. Trimming removed 6 bases at V and 3 bases at J, with 8 bases between. The germline CDR1 and CDR2 sequences are ENHRY and SYGVKD. The length of the CDR3 is 12 residues. The DNA for the CDR3 is TGTGCCATCAGCCGCCAAAAAGAGACCCAGTACTTC. Translation gives CAISRQKETQYF.

The chain's CDR3 is CASSYQESYNEQFF. As DNA, the CDR3 is TGTGCCAGCAGTTACCAGGAGTCCTACAATGAGCAGTTCTTC. V and J are TRBV6-5 and TRBJ2-1; D gene ambiguous. The CDR3 totals 14 residues. Trimming removed 2 bases at V and 1 base at J, with 6 bases between. In germline, CDR1 is MNHEY, CDR2 SVGAGI.

This clonotype has only a few counts. Sequence at one end of the junction differs from germline and may be a read error. The V and J genes are TRBV7-7 and TRBJ2-3, with D maybe TRBD1 (6 bases). The CDR3 contains 16 residues. Per germline, CDR1 SSHAT and CDR2 FNYEAQ (reference sequence). This CDR3 is CASSLGQGLEPDTQYF. Written as DNA, the CDR3 is TGTGCTAGCAGCTTAGGGCAGGGGCTCGAGCCAGATACGCAGTATTTT. Drawing the rest from reference TRBV7-7 and TRBJ2-3, the complete variable domain is GAGVSQSPRYKVTKRGQDVTLRCDPISSHATLYWYQQALGQGPEFLTYFNYEAQPDKSGLPSDRFSAERPEGSISTLTIQRTEQRDSAMYRCASSLGQGLEPDTQYFGPGTRLTVL.

The V and J genes are TRBV9 and TRBJ2-1; D is uncertain. The CDR3 covers 17 residues. The V gene lost 3 bases and the J gene lost 3 bases, with 19 bases spanning the gap. Germline V lookup: CDR1 SGDLS, CDR2 YYNGEE. The CDR3, as DNA: TGTGCCAGCAGCGAGATCACGGCTGGGCGTATCTACAATGAGCAGTTCTTC. This encodes CASSEITAGRIYNEQFF. The full variable domain, completed using reference TRBV9 and TRBJ2-1, is DSGVTQTPKHLITATGQRVTLRCSPRSGDLSVYWYQQSLDQGLQFLIQYYNGEERAKGNILERFSAQQFPDLHSELNLSSLELGDSALYFCASSEITAGRIYNEQFFGPGTRLTVL.

This chain links TRBV4-3 with TRBJ2-4; D gene ambiguous. The CDR3 spans 19 residues. Trimming removed 0 bases from V and 0 bases from J, with 18 bases in between. Germline V gene data show CDR1 as LGHNA and CDR2 as YSLEER. CDR3 residues: CASSQDLAAQDQAKNIQYF. CDR3 bases: TGCGCCAGCAGCCAAGATCTGGCAGCCCAGGACCAAGCCAAAAACATTCAGTACTTC.

V is TRBV7-6 and J is TRBJ2-7, with unresolved D. This CDR3 is 14 amino acids long. In germline, CDR1 is SGHVS, CDR2 FNYEAQ. V was trimmed by 0 bases and J by 2 bases, leaving 8 bases between them. CDR3 sequence: CASSLAELPYEQYF. DNA of the CDR3: TGTGCCAGCAGCTTAGCGGAACTACCCTACGAGCAGTACTTC.

This clonotype appeared a few times. The chain couples TRBV7-2 to TRBJ2-4; weak D call: TRBD1 (6 bases). Trimming removed 1 base from V and 6 bases from J, with 7 bases in between. The CDR3 has 13 residues. CDR1 SGHTA and CDR2 FQGNSA come from the germline V gene. CDR3 in DNA: TGTGCCAGCAGCTTAGAGACAGGAAACATTCAGTACTTC. It yields the protein CASSLETGNIQYF.

The chain carries TRBV30 and TRBJ1-1; 10 positions agree with TRBD1. Trimming at V came to 3 bases and at J to 2 bases, leaving 12 bases not matched to a gene. The CDR3 has 17 residues. CDR1 GTSNPN and CDR2 SVGIG come from the germline V gene (reference sequence). The CDR3 spells CAWSQWTGGRPNTEAFF. In nucleotides, the CDR3 is TGTGCCTGGAGCCAGTGGACAGGGGGACGGCCAAACACTGAAGCTTTCTTT.

The V gene is TRBV6-2 or TRBV6-3, the J gene TRBJ2-1; the match to TRBD2 covers 9 bases. Germline V gene data show CDR1 as MNHEY and CDR2 as SVGEGT. V shed 6 bases, J shed 5 bases, and the junction held 14 bases outside the gene matches. CDR3 length: 17 amino acids. CDR3 amino acids: CASSPMKGTSHDNEQFF. The DNA for the CDR3 is TGTGCCAGCAGCCCCATGAAGGGGACTAGCCATGACAATGAGCAGTTCTTC.

The rearrangement uses TRBV9 and TRBJ2-1; D uncertain. Trimming took off 4 bases at V and 5 bases at J, with 4 bases between the two ends. Germline CDR1 and CDR2: SGDLS and YYNGEE. The CDR3 contains 11 residues. CDR3 coding DNA: TGTGCCAGCAGCCCACACAATGAGCAGTTCTTC. It specifies CASSPHNEQFF.

In this sample, this clonotype is medium-sized. The V call is TRBV29-1, the J call TRBJ1-2; TRBD1 might be the D (5 bases). This CDR3 is built from 12 residues. Trimming stripped 3 bases from V and 8 bases from J, with 13 bases between. The germline gives CDR1 SQVTM, CDR2 ANQGSEA. The CDR3 spells CSVETDLSGYTF. The CDR3 region has the DNA TGCAGCGTTGAGACAGACTTGAGCGGCTACACCTTC.

The chain recombines TRBV10-3 with TRBJ1-1; D is ambiguous. Trimming cost V 2 bases and J 7 bases, with 8 bases left between them. Germline CDR1 is ENHRY and CDR2 is SYGVKD. The CDR3 consists of 12 residues. CDR3 protein: CAISERTNEAFF. In nucleotides, the CDR3 is TGTGCCATCAGTGAGCGCACTAATGAAGCTTTCTTT.

CDR3 amino acids: CSVGTAYEQYF. The CDR3 nucleotides are TGCAGCGTAGGGACAGCCTACGAGCAGTACTTC. This chain uses TRBV29-1 with TRBJ2-7; 7 bases fit TRBD1. This CDR3 is built from 11 residues. J was trimmed by 2 bases and V by 6 bases; bases with no gene match: 1. Germline assignment: CDR1 SQVTM and CDR2 ANQGSEA.

The sample holds a few counts of this clonotype. In nucleotides, the CDR3 is TGTGCCAGCAGTCGACAGGGCCATAATTCACCCCTCCACTTT. It codes for CASSRQGHNSPLHF. This rearrangement joins TRBV12-3 or TRBV12-4 to TRBJ1-6, with 7 positions matching TRBD1. CDR3 length: 14 residues. J lost 5 bases, V lost 5 bases, and 3 bases had no gene match.

The chain couples TRBV6-5 to TRBJ2-1; D might be TRBD2 (5 bases). The germline V gene encodes CDR1 MNHEY and CDR2 SVGAGI. The V gene lost 1 base and the J gene lost 4 bases, with 8 bases spanning the gap. The CDR3 is made up of 14 amino acids. CDR3 bases: TGTGCCAGCAGTTACTATTCGGGGTACAATGAGCAGTTCTTC. The encoded protein is CASSYYSGYNEQFF.

The chain recombines TRBV20-1 with TRBJ2-7, with 13 bases that match TRBD2. This CDR3 spans 19 amino acids. V lost 0 bases and J lost 0; bases outside the gene matches: 11. The germline gives CDR1 DFQATT, CDR2 SNEGSKA (reference sequence). The CDR3, as DNA: TGCAGTGCTAGAGATCCACTAGCGGGAGGGCCTATTAGCTCCTACGAGCAGTACTTC. Translating gives CSARDPLAGGPISSYEQYF.

The chain links TRBV27 to TRBJ2-2, with D maybe TRBD2 (5 bases). V was pared by 3 bases and J by 6 bases, with 11 bases between. The CDR3 spans 14 residues. From germline, CDR1 is MNHEY and CDR2 SMNVEV (reference sequence). CDR3 bases: TGTGCCAGCAGTTTCGACTACGCCCCCGGGGAGCTGTTTTTT. It yields the protein CASSFDYAPGELFF.

This clonotype came up once. This chain connects TRBV18 to TRBJ1-2; maybe TRBD1 (5 bases). V was cut by 4 bases and J by 2 bases, with 11 bases left in between. This CDR3 has 14 residues. The germline CDR1 and CDR2 sequences are KGHSH and LQKENI. The CDR3 DNA sequence: TGTGCCAGCTCACTAACAGGAGTAAACTATGGCTACACCTTC. It is translated as CASSLTGVNYGYTF.

This chain joins TRBV29-1 and TRBJ2-7, with 9 positions matching TRBD1. V was clipped by 7 bases and J by 5 bases; unmatched bases: 12. Germline-derived CDR1 and CDR2 are SQVTM and ANQGSEA. The CDR3 extends over 14 amino acids. CDR3 nucleotide sequence: TGCAGCGATACACACCGGGACAGGGCACACGAGCAGTACTTC. This gives the protein CSDTHRDRAHEQYF.

This clonotype was seen a handful of times. This chain uses TRBV20-1 with TRBJ1-2; TRBD1 is a possible D gene (5 bases). The V end lost 1 base, the J end lost 2 bases, and 11 bases lay between the germline ends. Germline values: CDR1 DFQATT, CDR2 SNEGSKA (reference sequence). The CDR3 length is 14 residues. The CDR3 nucleotides are TGCAGTGCTAGAGGGGGCACTTCCAACTATGGCTACACCTTC. Translating it yields CSARGGTSNYGYTF.

The chain combines TRBV6-2 or TRBV6-3 with TRBJ2-7, with TRBD1 identical over 11 bases. Germline CDR1 is MNHEY and CDR2 is SVGEGT. The CDR3 has 16 amino acids. V lost 0 bases, J lost 7 bases, and 8 bases stayed unmatched. The CDR3 protein is CASSYSWDRGWREQYF. The CDR3 nucleotides are TGTGCCAGCAGTTACTCATGGGACAGGGGGTGGCGAGAGCAGTACTTC.

This clonotype appeared many times. This chain joins TRBV7-6 and TRBJ1-5; no clear D. Trimming removed 2 bases at V and 1 base at J, with 9 bases between. This CDR3 is built from 15 residues. Germline V gene lookup returns CDR1 SGHVS and CDR2 FNYEAQ. Here the CDR3 DNA reads TGTGCCAGCAGCTTATGGGCGGGCAGCAATCAGCCCCAGCATTTT. Translation: CASSLWAGSNQPQHF.

J is TRBJ2-1 and V is TRBV24-1, with D uncertain. V shed 9 bases and J shed 5 bases, with 4 bases lying between them. Germline values: CDR1 KGHDR, CDR2 SFDVKD. The CDR3 covers 10 residues. This CDR3 reads CATGDNEQFF. In DNA, the CDR3 is TGTGCCACCGGGGACAATGAGCAGTTCTTC.